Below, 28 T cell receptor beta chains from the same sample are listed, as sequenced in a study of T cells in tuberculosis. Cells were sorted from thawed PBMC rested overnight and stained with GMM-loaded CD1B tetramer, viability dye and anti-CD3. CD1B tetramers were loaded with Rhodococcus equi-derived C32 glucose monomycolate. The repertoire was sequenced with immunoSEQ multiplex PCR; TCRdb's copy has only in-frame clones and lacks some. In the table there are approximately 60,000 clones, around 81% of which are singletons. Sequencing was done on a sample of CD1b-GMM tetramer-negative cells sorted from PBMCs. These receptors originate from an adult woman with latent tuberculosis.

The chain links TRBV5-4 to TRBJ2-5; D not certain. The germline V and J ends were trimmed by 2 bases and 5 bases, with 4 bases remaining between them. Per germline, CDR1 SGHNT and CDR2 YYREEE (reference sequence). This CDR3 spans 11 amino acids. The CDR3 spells CASSFGETQYF. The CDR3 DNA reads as TGTGCCAGCAGCTTCGGGGAGACCCAGTACTTC.

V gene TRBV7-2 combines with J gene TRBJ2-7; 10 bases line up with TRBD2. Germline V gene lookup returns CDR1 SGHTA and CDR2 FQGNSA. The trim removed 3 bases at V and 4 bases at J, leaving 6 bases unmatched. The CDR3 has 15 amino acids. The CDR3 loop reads CASSFKRGGGYEQYF. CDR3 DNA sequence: TGTGCCAGCAGCTTTAAGCGGGGGGGCGGTTACGAGCAGTACTTC.

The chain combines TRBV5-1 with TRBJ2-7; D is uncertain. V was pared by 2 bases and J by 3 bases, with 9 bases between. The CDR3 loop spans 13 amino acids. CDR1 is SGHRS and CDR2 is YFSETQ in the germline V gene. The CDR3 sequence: CASSFSRGYEQYF. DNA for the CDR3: TGCGCCAGCAGCTTTTCTAGAGGCTACGAGCAGTACTTC.

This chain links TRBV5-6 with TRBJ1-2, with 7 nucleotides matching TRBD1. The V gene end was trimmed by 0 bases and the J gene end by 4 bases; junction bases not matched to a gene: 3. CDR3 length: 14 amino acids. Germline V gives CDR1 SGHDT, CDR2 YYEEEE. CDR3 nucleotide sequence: TGTGCCAGCAGCTTGGGACAGGGAACCTATGGCTACACCTTC. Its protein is CASSLGQGTYGYTF.

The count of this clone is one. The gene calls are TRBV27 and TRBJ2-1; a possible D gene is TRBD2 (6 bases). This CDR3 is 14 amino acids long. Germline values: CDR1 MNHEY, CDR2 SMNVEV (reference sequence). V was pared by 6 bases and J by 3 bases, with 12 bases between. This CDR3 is CASSPGEVYNEQFF. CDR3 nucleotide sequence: TGTGCCAGCAGCCCGGGGGAGGTCTACAATGAGCAGTTCTTC.

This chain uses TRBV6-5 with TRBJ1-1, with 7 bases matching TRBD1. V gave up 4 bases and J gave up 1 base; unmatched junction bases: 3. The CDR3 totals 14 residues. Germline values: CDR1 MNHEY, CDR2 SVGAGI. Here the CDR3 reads CASSFRDRNTEAFF. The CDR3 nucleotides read TGTGCCAGCAGTTTCCGGGACAGGAACACTGAAGCTTTCTTT.

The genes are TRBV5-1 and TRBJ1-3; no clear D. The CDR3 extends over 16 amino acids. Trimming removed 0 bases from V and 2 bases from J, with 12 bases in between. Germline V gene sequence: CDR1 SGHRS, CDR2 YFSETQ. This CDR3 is CASSLAGTVTGNTIYF. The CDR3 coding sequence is TGCGCCAGCAGCTTGGCCGGAACAGTCACTGGAAACACCATATATTTT.

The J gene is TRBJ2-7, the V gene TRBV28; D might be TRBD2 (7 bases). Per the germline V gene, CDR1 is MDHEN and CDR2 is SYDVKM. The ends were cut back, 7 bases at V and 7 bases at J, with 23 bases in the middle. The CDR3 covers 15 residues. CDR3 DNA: TGTGCCAGCAACAGGGCCGGGGGGCAGGGAGGAGAGCAGTACTTC. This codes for CASNRAGGQGGEQYF.

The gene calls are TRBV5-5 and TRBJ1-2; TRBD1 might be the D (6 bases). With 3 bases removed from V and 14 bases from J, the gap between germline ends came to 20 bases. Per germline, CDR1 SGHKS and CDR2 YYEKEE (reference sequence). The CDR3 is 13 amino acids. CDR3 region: CASSSVGGPFNTF. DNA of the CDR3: TGTGCCAGCAGCTCGGTGGGGGGGCCCTTTAATACCTTC.

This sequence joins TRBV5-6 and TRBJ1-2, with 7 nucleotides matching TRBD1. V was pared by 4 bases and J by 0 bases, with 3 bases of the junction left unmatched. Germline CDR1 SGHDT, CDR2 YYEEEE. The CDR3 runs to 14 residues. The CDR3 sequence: CASSRDSPNYGYTF. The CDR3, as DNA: TGTGCCAGCAGCCGGGACAGCCCTAACTATGGCTACACCTTC.

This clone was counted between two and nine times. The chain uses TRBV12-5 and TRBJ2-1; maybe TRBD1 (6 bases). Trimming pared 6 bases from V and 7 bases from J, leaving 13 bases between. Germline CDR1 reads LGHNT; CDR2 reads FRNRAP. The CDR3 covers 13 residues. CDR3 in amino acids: CASGPRGRNEQFF. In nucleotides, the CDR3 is TGTGCTAGTGGCCCGAGGGGGAGAAATGAGCAGTTCTTC.

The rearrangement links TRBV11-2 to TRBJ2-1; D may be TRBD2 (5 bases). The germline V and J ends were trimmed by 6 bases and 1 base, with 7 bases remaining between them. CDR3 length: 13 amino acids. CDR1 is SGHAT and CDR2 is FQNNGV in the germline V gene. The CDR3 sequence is CASSRGSYNEQFF. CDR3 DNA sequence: TGTGCCAGCAGTCGGGGTTCCTACAATGAGCAGTTCTTC. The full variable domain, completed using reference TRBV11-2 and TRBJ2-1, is EAGVAQSPRYKIIEKRQSVAFWCNPISGHATLYWYQQILGQGPKLLIQFQNNGVVDDSQLPKDRFSAERLKGVDSTLKIQPAKLEDSAVYLCASSRGSYNEQFFGPGTRLTVL.

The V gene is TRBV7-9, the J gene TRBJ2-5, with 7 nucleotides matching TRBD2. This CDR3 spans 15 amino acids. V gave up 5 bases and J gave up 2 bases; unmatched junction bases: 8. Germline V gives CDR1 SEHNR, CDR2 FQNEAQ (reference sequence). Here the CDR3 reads CASSAPEGGQETQYF. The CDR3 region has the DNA TGTGCCAGCAGCGCCCCGGAGGGAGGGCAAGAGACCCAGTACTTC. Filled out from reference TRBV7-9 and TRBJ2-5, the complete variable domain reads DTGVSQNPRHKITKRGQNVTFRCDPISEHNRLYWYRQTLGQGPEFLTYFQNEAQLEKSRLLSDRFSAERPKGSFSTLEIQRTEQGDSAMYLCASSAPEGGQETQYFGPGTRLLVL.

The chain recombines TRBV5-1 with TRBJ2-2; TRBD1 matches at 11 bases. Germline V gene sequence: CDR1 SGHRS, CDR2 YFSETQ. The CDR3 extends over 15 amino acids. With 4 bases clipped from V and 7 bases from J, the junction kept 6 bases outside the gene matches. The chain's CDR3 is CASSKDRGRGGELFF. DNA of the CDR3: TGCGCCAGCAGCAAGGACAGGGGGCGAGGCGGGGAGCTGTTTTTT.

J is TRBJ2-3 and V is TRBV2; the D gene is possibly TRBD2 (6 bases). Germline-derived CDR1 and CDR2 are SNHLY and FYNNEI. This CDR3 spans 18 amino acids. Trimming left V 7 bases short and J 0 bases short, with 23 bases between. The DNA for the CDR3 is TGTGCCAGCAAATCCCTCGGAGGGCGGGGCCCAAGCACAGATACGCAGTATTTT. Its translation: CASKSLGGRGPSTDTQYF.

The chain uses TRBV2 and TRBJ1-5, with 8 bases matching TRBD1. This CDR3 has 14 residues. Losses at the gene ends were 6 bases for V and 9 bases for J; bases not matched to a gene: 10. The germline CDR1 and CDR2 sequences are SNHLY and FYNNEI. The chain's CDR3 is CASRPRTGSRPQHF. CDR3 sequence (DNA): TGTGCCAGCAGGCCCCGGACAGGGTCTCGGCCCCAGCATTTT.

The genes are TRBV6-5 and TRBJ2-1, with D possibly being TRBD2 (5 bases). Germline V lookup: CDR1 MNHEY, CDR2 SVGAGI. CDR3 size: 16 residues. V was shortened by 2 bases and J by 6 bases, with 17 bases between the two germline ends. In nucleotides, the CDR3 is TGTGCCAGCAGTTACGGATCGTTCGGAGGTCCCAATGAGCAGTTCTTC. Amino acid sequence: CASSYGSFGGPNEQFF.

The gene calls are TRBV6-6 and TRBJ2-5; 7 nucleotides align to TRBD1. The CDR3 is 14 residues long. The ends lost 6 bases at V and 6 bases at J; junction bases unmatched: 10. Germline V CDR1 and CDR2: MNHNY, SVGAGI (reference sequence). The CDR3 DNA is TGTGCCAGCAGACGACAGGGTGCCGTGAAGACCCAGTACTTC. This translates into CASRRQGAVKTQYF.

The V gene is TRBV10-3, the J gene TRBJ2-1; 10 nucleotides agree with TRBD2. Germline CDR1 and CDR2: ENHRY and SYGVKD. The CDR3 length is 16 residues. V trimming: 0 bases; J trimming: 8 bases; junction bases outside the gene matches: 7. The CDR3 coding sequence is TGTGCCATCAGTGAGTCGAGCGGGGGGGCCGGAGATGAGCAGTTCTTC. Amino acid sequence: CAISESSGGAGDEQFF.

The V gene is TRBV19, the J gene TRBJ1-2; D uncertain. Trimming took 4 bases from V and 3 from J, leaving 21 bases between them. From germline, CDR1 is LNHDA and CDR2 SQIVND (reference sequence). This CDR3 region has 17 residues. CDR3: CASSTPQTTAGYYGYTF. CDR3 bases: TGTGCCAGTAGTACTCCCCAGACGACGGCAGGCTACTATGGCTACACCTTC.

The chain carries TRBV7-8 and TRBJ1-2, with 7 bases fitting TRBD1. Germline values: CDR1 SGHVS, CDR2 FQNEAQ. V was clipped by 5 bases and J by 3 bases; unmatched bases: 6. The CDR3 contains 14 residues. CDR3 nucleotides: TGTGCCAGCAGCGGGCTCGGGACAGACTATGGCTACACCTTC. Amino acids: CASSGLGTDYGYTF.

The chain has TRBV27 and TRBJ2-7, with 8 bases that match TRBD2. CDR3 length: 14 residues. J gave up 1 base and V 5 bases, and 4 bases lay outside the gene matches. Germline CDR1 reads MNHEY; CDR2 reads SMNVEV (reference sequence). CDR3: CASSRLAGSYEQYF. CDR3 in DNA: TGTGCCAGCAGTAGGCTAGCGGGTTCCTACGAGCAGTACTTC.

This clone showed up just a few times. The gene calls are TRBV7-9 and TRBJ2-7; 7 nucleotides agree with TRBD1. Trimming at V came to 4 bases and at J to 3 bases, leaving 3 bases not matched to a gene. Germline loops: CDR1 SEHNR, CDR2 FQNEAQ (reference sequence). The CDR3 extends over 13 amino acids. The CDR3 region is CASSSGQDYEQYF. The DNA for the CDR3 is TGTGCCAGCAGCTCCGGACAGGACTACGAGCAGTACTTC.

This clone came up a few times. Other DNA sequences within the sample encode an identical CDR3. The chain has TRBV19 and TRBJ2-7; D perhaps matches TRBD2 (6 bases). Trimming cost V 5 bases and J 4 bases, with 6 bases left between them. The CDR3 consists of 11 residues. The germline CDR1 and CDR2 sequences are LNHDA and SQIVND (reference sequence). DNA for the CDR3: TGTGCCAGTAGTGGAGGGTACGAGCAGTACTTC. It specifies CASSGGYEQYF.

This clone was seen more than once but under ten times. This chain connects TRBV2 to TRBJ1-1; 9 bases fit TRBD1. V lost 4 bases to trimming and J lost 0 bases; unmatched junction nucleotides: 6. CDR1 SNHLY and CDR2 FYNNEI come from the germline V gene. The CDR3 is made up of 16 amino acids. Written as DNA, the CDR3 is TGTGCCAGCAGTGTGGGGACAGGGCTAATGAACACTGAAGCTTTCTTT. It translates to CASSVGTGLMNTEAFF.

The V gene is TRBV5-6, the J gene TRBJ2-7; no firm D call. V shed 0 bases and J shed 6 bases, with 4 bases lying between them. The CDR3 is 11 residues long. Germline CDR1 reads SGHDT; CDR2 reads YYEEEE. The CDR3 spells CASSLAGEQYF. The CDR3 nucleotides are TGTGCCAGCAGCTTGGCGGGCGAGCAGTACTTC.

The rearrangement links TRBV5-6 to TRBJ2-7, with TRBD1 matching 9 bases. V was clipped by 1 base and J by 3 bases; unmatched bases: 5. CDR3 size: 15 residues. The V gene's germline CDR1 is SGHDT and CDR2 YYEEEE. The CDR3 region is CASSLKHRGLYEQYF. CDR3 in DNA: TGTGCCAGCAGCTTGAAGCACAGGGGGCTCTACGAGCAGTACTTC.

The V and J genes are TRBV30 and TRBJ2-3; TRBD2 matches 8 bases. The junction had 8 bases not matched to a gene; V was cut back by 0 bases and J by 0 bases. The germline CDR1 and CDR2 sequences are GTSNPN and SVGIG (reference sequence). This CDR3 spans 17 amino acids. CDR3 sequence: CAWSVGSGVSSTDTQYF. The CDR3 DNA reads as TGTGCCTGGAGTGTGGGTAGCGGGGTTTCGAGCACAGATACGCAGTATTTT.